This entry lists 10 T cell receptor beta chains sequenced from one sample in a study of Tregs in tolerant kidney transplant recipients. TCRdb keeps only in-frame clones here, not all; method: immunoSEQ multiplex PCR. This listing includes 48,000 or so clones. The input for sequencing was CD4+ T cells from blood, taken before the transplant. Receptors were obtained from a human donor who received a combined kidney and bone marrow transplant.

A remark on this clone: The read ends 3 residues before the CDR3 terminus; that terminus is restored from the germline J gene. This chain joins TRBV5-1 and TRBJ2-7, with 7 bases identical to TRBD1. This CDR3 region has 14 residues. Germline assignment: CDR1 SGHRS and CDR2 YFSETQ. Trimming removed 5 bases from V and 4 bases from J; junction bases left unmatched: 9. CDR3 residues: CASRPGTEGYEQYF. Incomplete CDR3 DNA: TGCGCCAGCAGACCCGGGACAGAGGGGTACGAG.

As concerns this clone: With the read ending 3 residues before the CDR3 end, the germline J gene is used to fill in that end. The V call is TRBV18, the J call TRBJ2-7; D may be TRBD2 (6 bases). The V gene lost 3 bases and the J gene lost 5 bases, with 11 bases spanning the gap. This CDR3 comprises 13 residues. CDR1 and CDR2 from the germline V gene are KGHSH and LQKENI. The sequenced part of the CDR3 DNA is TGTGCCAGCTCACCTTCCGGGGGTAACGAG. Translating gives CASSPSGGNE. The complete CDR3 sequence is CASSPSGGNEQYF.

Comment on this clone: The sequenced fragment ends 3 residues before the CDR3 boundary, so the rest is inferred from the germline J gene. J is TRBJ1-1 and V is TRBV7-3; TRBD1 agrees at 7 bases. V lost 5 bases, J lost 5 bases, and 8 bases stayed unmatched. Per the germline V gene, CDR1 is SGHTA and CDR2 is FQGTGA. CDR3 length: 14 residues. CDR3 DNA (partial): TGTGCCAGCAGCATCACAGGGGCCGGGACTGAA. It specifies CASSITGAGTE. The complete CDR3 reads CASSITGAGTEAFF. Based on the CDR3 plus reference TRBV7-3 and TRBJ1-1, the full variable domain is GAGVSQTPSNKVTEKGKYVELRCDPISGHTALYWYRQSLGQGPEFLIYFQGTGAADDSGLPNDRFFAVRPEGSVSTLKIQRTERGDSAVYLCASSITGAGTEAFFGQGTRLTVV.

With respect to this clone: The sequenced fragment ends 3 residues before the CDR3 boundary, so the rest is inferred from the germline J gene. This sequence joins TRBV20-1 and TRBJ2-1, with 7 bases fitting TRBD2. The CDR3 runs to 15 residues. Germline V gene data show CDR1 as DFQATT and CDR2 as SNEGSKA (reference sequence). With 6 bases clipped from V and 9 bases from J, the junction kept 17 bases outside the gene matches. Incomplete CDR3 DNA: TGCAGTGCGTCCGGCGGGAGAAGAGGGAAGGCTGAG. Translated: CSASGGRRGKAE. The entire CDR3 is CSASGGRRGKAEQFF.

As for this clone: Sequencing ends 3 residues short of the CDR3 end; the germline J gene provides the rest. The chain employs TRBV7-8 and TRBJ2-5; D tentatively reads TRBD1 or TRBD2 (6 bases each). Germline V gene sequence: CDR1 SGHVS, CDR2 FQNEAQ. The V end was cut by 1 base, the J end by 2 bases, with 17 bases between. The CDR3 covers 17 residues. CDR3 protein: CASSLVWDRGTQETQYF. The CDR3 bases that were read are TGTGCCAGCAGCTTAGTTTGGGACCGCGGGACACAAGAGACC.

Remarks on this clone: Read sequence stops 3 residues before the CDR3 end, and the germline J gene provides the missing end. This rearrangement joins TRBV5-1 to TRBJ2-7; possibly TRBD2 for D (6 bases). Germline V gene lookup returns CDR1 SGHRS and CDR2 YFSETQ. Trimming shortened V by 4 bases and J by 3 bases, and 14 bases separated the two germline ends. The CDR3 consists of 14 residues. CDR3 bases read: TGCGCCAGCAGCGCGAGGGACTCTTACTACGAG. Protein product: CASSARDSYYE. The complete CDR3 protein is CASSARDSYYEQYF.

Remarks on this clone: The CDR3 is cut off 3 residues early in the read; its end comes from the germline J gene. This chain joins TRBV29-1 and TRBJ2-7; 14 nucleotides line up with TRBD2. The length of the CDR3 is 15 residues. With V trimmed by 3 bases and J by 3 bases, 4 bases remained unmatched. The V gene's germline CDR1 is SQVTM and CDR2 ANQGSEA. The DNA read from the CDR3 is TGCAGCGTTGAGGGGACTAGCGGGAGTAACTACGAG. Amino acid sequence: CSVEGTSGSNYE. The whole CDR3 region reads CSVEGTSGSNYEQYF.

Concerning this clone: Read sequence stops 3 residues before the CDR3 end, and the germline J gene provides the missing end. The rearrangement uses TRBV7-2 and TRBJ1-4; 7 bases map to TRBD1. Germline values: CDR1 SGHTA, CDR2 FQGNSA. V was clipped by 8 bases and J by 7 bases; unmatched bases: 7. The CDR3 has 13 amino acids. CDR3 region: CASGGTAREKLFF. The CDR3 DNA, read in part, is TGTGCCAGCGGAGGGACAGCACGTGAAAAA.

Worth noting for this clone: The missing CDR3 end, 3 residues past where the read stops, is filled in from the germline J gene. The rearrangement uses TRBV5-1 and TRBJ2-7; TRBD1 matches 7 bases. V trimming: 5 bases; J trimming: 1 base; junction bases outside the gene matches: 6. The CDR3 covers 14 residues. CDR1 SGHRS and CDR2 YFSETQ come from the germline V gene. The CDR3 reads CASRYGTDSYEQYF. The covered CDR3 bases are TGCGCCAGCAGATATGGGACAGATTCCTACGAG.

With respect to this clone: The sequence runs out 3 residues before the end of the CDR3; the remainder is reconstructed from the germline J gene. This rearrangement joins TRBV20-1 to TRBJ2-7; a possible D gene is TRBD2 (6 bases). In germline, CDR1 is DFQATT, CDR2 SNEGSKA (reference sequence). This CDR3 is 13 amino acids long. Trimming removed 1 base at V and 2 bases at J, with 9 bases between. CDR3 DNA, as far as it was read: TGCAGTGCTAGAGGGGGACTGACCTACGAG. It is translated as CSARGGLTYE. The CDR3 as a whole reads CSARGGLTYEQYF.